This TCR beta chain was obtained from a study of blood T cell repertoires in COVID-19. About the study: Collection of acute and convalescent COVID-19 samples took place in the United States, Italy and Spain. Nucleic acid was either cDNA or gDNA, and it came from T cells, B-cell-depleted T cells, or PBMCs.

Authors' analysis steps: Amplification with reference gene primers provided the estimates of nucleated cell counts. TCRdb's table, derived via immunoSEQ multiplex PCR, lists solely in-frame clones and lacks some. The DNA gave D and trimming, while V, J and clone size come from that table. This table has over 450,000 clones, 80% to 90% appearing once. Patients from Seattle were sampled longitudinally, starting during active infection. Germline loops: CDR1 SEHNR, CDR2 FQNEAQ (reference sequence). This CDR3 contains 15 residues. V gave up 9 bases and J gave up 4 bases; unmatched junction bases: 10. Sequences were obtained from peripheral blood. The V gene is TRBV7-9, the J gene TRBJ2-1; 9 nucleotides match TRBD1. The source is a man aged 18 to 29 with COVID-19, enrolled during active disease. CDR3 in amino acids: CASSVGTGNYNEQFF. CDR3 sequence (DNA): TGTGCCAGTAGCGTCGGGACAGGGAATTACAATGAGCAGTTCTTC.